This is a list of T cell receptor beta chains from one sample in a study of blood T cell repertoires in COVID-19. Assay: immunoSEQ multiplex PCR; the TCRdb copy retains only in-frame clones and omits some. The sample includes around 200,000 clones, approximately 90% of them seen just once. The sequenced material came from PBMCs or T cells enriched from blood (not recorded which). These receptors were collected from a woman aged 30 to 39 who had recovered from COVID-19. CDR3s include the opening cysteine and the closing phenylalanine or tryptophan. Each record gives: J gene, V gene, clone size, D gene, CDR3 DNA, CDR3 protein. The D gene is left open where the match is weak. Not every row has a clone size; where given, it reads once, few, many or a size class.

>TRBJ1-2|TRBV7-8|-|TRBD1
TGTGCCAGCAGCCTTCGGACAGGGTTTGGCTACACCTTC
CASSLRTGFGYTF
>TRBJ1-2|TRBV4-3|-|TRBD1
TGCGCCAGCAGCCAAGAAAACAGGGGGCTAGGGTATGGCTACACCTTC
CASSQENRGLGYGYTF
>TRBJ2-1|TRBV5-1|-|TRBD1
TGCGCCAGCAGCTTGGCCCCAGGGACAGTTGGAGATGAGCAGTTCTTC
CASSLAPGTVGDEQFF
>TRBJ2-1|TRBV4-3|-|-
TGCGCCAGCAGTCTAACCTGGCCAGGGTTAGATGGTGAGCAGTTCTTC
CASSLTWPGLDGEQFF
>TRBJ2-3|TRBV5-1|-|TRBD2
TGCGCCAGCAGCCCCGTTTGGGGTAGCGGGGGCACAGATACGCAGTATTTT
CASSPVWGSGGTDTQYF
>TRBJ2-1|TRBV25-1|once|TRBD2
TGTGCCAGCAGTGAATATCGGTTCAGCGGGGATAATGAGCAGTTCTTC
CASSEYRFSGDNEQFF
>TRBJ2-1|TRBV5-4|-|TRBD2
TGTGCCAGCAGAGCGCTAGCGGGGAATGAGCAGTTCTTC
CASRALAGNEQFF
>TRBJ1-4|TRBV14|-|-
TGTGCCAGCAGCCAAACATCCGAAGGGAGACTGTTTTTT
CASSQTSEGRLFF
>TRBJ1-6|TRBV4-2|-|TRBD1
TGTGCCAGCAGCCACCCAGGGGGCGCAGCCTCACCCCTCCACTTT
CASSHPGGAASPLHF
>TRBJ1-6|TRBV7-2|-|-
TGTGCCAGCAGCGGGGTCACAGGGAGATTTTCACCCCTCCACTTT
CASSGVTGRFSPLHF